This T cell receptor beta chain was profiled in a study of blood T cells in healthy people across ages. Using a J-beta primer mix together with a sample-barcoded 5' primer, a second PCR was run for roughly 7 to 12 cycles. TCRdb re-analysed the 5' RACE reads in MiXCR, keeping a single row per CDR3 protein. The table has about 1.1 million distinct CDR3 sequences, under 40% seen once. The clonotype comes from a man aged 18-30 years in good health. The sequenced sample was blood.

This CDR3 reads CASSFSLQETQFF. The CDR3 nucleotides read TGTGCCAGCAGTTTTAGTCTCCAAGAGACCCAGTTCTTC. V is TRBV12-3 or TRBV12-4 and J is TRBJ2-1; D uncertain. V lost 3 bases and J lost 13, with 16 bases in between. The CDR3 consists of 13 residues.